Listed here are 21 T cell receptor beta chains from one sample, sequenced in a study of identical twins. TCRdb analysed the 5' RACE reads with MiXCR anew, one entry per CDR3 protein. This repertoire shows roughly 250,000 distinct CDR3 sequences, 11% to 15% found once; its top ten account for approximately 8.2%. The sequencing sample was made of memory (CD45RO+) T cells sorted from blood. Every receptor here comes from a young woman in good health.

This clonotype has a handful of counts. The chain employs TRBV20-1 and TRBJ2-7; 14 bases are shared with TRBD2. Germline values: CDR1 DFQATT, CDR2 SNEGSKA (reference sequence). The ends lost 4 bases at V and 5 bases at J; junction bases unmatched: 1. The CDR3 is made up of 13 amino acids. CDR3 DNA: TGCAGTGCTATGGGACTAGCGGGAGACGAGCAGTACTTC. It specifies CSAMGLAGDEQYF.

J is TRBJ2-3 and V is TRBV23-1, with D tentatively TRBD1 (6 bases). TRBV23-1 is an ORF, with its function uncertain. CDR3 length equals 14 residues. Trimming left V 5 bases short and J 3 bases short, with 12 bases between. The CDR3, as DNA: TGCGCCAGCAGTACAGGGTTTTTTACAGATACGCAGTATTTT. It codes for CASSTGFFTDTQYF.

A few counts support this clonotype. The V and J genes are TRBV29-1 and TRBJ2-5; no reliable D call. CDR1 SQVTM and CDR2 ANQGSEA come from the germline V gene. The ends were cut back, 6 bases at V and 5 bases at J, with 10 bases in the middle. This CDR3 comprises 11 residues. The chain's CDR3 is CSVGFLETQYF. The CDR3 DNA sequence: TGCAGCGTGGGGTTTTTGGAGACCCAGTACTTC.

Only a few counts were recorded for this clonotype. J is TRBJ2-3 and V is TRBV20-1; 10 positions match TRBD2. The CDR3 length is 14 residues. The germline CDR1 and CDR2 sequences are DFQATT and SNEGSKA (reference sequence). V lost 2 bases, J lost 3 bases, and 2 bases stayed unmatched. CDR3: CSARSSGGTDTQYF. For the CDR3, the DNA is TGCAGTGCTAGATCTAGCGGGGGAACAGATACGCAGTATTTT.

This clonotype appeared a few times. This CDR3 reads CASSFQAVLTDTQYF. The CDR3 region has the DNA TGTGCCAGCAGCTTCCAAGCGGTCCTAACAGATACGCAGTATTTT. The chain joins TRBV7-2 to TRBJ2-3, with a possible D match to TRBD2 (5 bases). Germline V CDR1 and CDR2: SGHTA, FQGNSA. CDR3 length equals 15 residues. Trimming took off 3 bases at V and 3 bases at J, with 13 bases between the two ends.

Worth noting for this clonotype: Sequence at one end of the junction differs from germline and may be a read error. The CDR3 DNA sequence: TGTACCAGCTCACCCTATGGACAAGACAATGAGCAGTTCTTC. Translated: CTSSPYGQDNEQFF. The chain links TRBV18 to TRBJ2-1, with D possibly TRBD1 on 5 matching bases. Germline CDR1 reads KGHSH; CDR2 reads LQKENI. The CDR3 length is 14 residues.

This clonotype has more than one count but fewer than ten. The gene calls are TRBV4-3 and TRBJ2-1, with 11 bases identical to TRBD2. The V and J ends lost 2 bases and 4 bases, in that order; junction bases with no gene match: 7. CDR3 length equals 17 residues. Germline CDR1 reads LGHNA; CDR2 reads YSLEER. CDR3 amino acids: CASSQFTSGSLYNEQFF. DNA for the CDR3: TGCGCCAGCAGCCAATTTACTAGCGGGAGTCTTTACAATGAGCAGTTCTTC.

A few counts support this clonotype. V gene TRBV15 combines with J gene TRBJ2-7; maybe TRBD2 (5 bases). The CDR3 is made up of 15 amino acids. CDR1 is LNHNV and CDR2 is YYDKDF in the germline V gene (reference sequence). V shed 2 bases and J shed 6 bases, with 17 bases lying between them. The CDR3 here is CATSRPALGLGEQYF. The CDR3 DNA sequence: TGTGCCACCAGCAGACCGGCACTAGGGCTCGGCGAGCAGTACTTC.

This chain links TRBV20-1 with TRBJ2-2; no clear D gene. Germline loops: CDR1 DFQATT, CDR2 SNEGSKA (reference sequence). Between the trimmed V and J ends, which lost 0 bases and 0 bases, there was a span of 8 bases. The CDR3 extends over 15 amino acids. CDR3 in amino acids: CSARDMRANTGELFF. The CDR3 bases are TGCAGTGCTAGAGATATGCGAGCGAACACCGGGGAGCTGTTTTTT.

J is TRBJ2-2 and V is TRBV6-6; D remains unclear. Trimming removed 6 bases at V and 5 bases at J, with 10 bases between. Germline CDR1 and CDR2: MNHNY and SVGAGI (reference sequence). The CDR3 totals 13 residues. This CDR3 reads CASRSSRTGELFF. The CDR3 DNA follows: TGTGCCAGCAGAAGCAGTAGGACCGGGGAGCTGTTTTTT.

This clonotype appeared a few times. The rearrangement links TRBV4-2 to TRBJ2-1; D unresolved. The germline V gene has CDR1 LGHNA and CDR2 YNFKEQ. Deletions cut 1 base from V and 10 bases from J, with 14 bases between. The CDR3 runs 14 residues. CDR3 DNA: TGTGCCAGCAGCCAAGTTGATAGTCGTCACGAGCAGTTCTTC. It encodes CASSQVDSRHEQFF.

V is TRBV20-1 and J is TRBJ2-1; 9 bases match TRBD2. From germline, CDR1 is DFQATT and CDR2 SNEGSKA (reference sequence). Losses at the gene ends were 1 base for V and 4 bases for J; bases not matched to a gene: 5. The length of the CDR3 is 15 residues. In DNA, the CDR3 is TGCAGTGCTAGAGTTCGGGGACTAGCTTACAATGAGCAGTTCTTC. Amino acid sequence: CSARVRGLAYNEQFF.

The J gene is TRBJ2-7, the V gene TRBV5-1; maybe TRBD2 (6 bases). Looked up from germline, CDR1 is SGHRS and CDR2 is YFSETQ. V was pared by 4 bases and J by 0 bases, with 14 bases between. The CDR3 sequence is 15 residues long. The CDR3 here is CASSVTGGASYEQYF. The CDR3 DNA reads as TGCGCCAGCAGCGTAACAGGAGGGGCCTCCTACGAGCAGTACTTC.

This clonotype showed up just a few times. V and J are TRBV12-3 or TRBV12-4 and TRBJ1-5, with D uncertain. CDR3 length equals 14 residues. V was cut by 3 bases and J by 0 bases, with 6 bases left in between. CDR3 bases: TGTGCCAGCAGTTTGCGCTTTAGCAATCAGCCCCAGCATTTT. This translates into CASSLRFSNQPQHF.

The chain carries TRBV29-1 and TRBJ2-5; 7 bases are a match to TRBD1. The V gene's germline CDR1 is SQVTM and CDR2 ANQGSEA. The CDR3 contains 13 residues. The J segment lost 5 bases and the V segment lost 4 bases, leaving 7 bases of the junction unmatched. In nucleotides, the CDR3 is TGCAGCGTTGTTAGGACAGGAAGGGAGACCCAGTACTTC. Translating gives CSVVRTGRETQYF.

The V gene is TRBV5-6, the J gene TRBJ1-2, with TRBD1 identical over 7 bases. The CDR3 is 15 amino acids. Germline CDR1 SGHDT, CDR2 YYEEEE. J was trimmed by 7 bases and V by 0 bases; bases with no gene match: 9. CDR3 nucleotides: TGTGCCAGCAGCTTGGGACAGGGAGGAACTCTTGGCTACACCTTC. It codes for CASSLGQGGTLGYTF. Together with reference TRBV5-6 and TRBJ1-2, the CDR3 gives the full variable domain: DAGVTQSPTHLIKTRGQQVTLRCSPKSGHDTVSWYQQALGQGPQFIFQYYEEEERQRGNFPDRFSGHQFPNYSSELNVNALLLGDSALYLCASSLGQGGTLGYTFGSGTRLTVV.

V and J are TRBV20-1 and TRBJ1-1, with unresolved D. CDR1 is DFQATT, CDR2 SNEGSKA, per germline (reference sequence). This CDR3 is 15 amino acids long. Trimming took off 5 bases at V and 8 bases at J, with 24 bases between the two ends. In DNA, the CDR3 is TGCAGTGCTTCCCGGGTGTGGGAAAGAGACGGAGAAGCTTTCTTT. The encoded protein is CSASRVWERDGEAFF.

CDR3 loop: CASSDRGQVNTEAFF. DNA of the CDR3: TGCGCCAGCTCAGACAGGGGGCAGGTGAACACTGAAGCTTTCTTT. The V call is TRBV5-1, the J call TRBJ1-1, with 10 positions matching TRBD1. V lost 7 bases to trimming and J lost 0 bases; unmatched junction nucleotides: 6. The germline gives CDR1 SGHRS, CDR2 YFSETQ. The CDR3 covers 15 residues. The full variable domain, rest sourced from reference TRBV5-1 and TRBJ1-1, is KAGVTQTPRYLIKTRGQQVTLSCSPISGHRSVSWYQQTPGQGLQFLFEYFSETQRNKGNFPGRFSGRQFSNSRSEMNVSTLELGDSALYLCASSDRGQVNTEAFFGQGTRLTVV.

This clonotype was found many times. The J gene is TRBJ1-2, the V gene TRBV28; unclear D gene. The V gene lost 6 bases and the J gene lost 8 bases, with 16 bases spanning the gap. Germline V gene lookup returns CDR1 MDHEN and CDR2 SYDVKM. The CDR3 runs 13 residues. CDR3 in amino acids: CASSQGAAGGYTF. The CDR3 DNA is TGTGCCAGCAGCCAAGGCGCAGCTGGCGGCTACACCTTC.

CDR3 nucleotides: TGTGCCAGCACCCTGTCGGGGTCGACTAGCGGCAACAATGAGCAGTTCTTC. Translation gives CASTLSGSTSGNNEQFF. V usage is TRBV6-1 and J usage is TRBJ2-1; TRBD2 agrees at 9 bases. V shed 7 bases and J 5 bases; nucleotides not matched to a gene: 15. The CDR3 consists of 17 residues. Germline CDR1 MNHNS, CDR2 SASEGT.

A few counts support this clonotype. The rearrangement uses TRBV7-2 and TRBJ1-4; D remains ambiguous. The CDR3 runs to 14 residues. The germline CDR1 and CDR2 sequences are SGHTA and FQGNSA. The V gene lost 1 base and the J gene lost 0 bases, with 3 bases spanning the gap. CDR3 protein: CASSLESTNEKLFF. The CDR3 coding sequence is TGTGCCAGCAGCTTAGAGTCAACTAATGAAAAACTGTTTTTT. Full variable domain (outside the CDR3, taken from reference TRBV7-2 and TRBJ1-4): GAGVSQSPSNKVTEKGKDVELRCDPISGHTALYWYRQSLGQGLEFLIYFQGNSAPDKSGLPSDRFSAERTGGSVSTLTIQRTQQEDSAVYLCASSLESTNEKLFFGSGTQLSVL.